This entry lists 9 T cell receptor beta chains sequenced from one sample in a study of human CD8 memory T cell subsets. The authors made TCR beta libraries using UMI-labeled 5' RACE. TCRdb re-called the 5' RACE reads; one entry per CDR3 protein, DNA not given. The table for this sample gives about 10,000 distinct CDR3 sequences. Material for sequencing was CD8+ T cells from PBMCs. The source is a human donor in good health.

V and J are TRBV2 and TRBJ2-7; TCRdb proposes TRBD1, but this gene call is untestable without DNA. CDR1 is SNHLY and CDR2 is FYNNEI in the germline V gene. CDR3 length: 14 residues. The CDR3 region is CASSDKGFTYEQYF.

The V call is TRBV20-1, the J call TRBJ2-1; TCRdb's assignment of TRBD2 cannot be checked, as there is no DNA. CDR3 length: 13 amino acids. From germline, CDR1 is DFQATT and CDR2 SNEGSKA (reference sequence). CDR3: CSATREGNNEQFF.

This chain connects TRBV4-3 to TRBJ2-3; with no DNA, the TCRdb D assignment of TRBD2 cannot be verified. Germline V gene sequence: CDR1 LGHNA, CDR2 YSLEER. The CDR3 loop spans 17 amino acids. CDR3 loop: CASSQDVGGRASDTQYF.

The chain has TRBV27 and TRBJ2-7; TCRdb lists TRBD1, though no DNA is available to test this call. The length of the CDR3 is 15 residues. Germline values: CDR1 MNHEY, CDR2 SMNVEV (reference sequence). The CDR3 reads CASSLIEGALGEQYF.

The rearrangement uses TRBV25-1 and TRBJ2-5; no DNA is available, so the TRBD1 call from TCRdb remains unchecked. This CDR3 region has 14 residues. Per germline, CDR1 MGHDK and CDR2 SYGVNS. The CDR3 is CASSDVGTQETQYF.

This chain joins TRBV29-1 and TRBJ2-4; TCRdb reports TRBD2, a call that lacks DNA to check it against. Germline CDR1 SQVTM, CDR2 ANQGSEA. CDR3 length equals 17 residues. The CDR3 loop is CSVGGTSGSVGKNIQYF. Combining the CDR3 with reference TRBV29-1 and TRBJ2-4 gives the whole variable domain SAVISQKPSRDICQRGTSLTIQCQVDSQVTMMFWYRQQPGQSLTLIATANQGSEATYESGFVIDKFPISRPNLTFSTLTVSNMSPEDSSIYLCSVGGTSGSVGKNIQYFGAGTRLSVL.

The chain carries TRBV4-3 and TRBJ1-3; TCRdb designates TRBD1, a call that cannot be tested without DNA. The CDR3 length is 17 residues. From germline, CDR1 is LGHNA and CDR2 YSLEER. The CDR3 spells CASSQDRGGTSGNTIYF.

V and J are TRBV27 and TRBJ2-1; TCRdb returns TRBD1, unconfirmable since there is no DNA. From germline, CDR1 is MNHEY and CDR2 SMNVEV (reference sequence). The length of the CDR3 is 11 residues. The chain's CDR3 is CASRTDNEQFF.

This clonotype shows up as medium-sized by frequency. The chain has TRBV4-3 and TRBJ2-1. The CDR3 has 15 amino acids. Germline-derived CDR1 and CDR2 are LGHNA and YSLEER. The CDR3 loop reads CASSQAQGSINEQFF.